A selection of T cell receptor beta chains follows, all from one sample in a study of blood T cell repertoires in COVID-19. Assay: immunoSEQ multiplex PCR; the TCRdb copy retains only in-frame clones and omits some. The sample lists 100,000 to 150,000 clones, 88% occurring once. Sequenced sample: peripheral blood. The receptor source for this set is a human donor in a cohort sampled during active COVID-19. Both conserved end residues are trimmed from each CDR3. D genes are given only for firm matches. Clone size is shown for a subset of rows, as once, few, many or a class of expanded clone.

size: NA; V: TRBV2; J: TRBJ2-7; D: TRBD2; CDR3: ASSEMSGGVTYEQY
size: once; V: TRBV30; J: TRBJ1-1; D: TRBD1; CDR3: ASDRSTGKVMNTEAF
size: NA; V: TRBV9; J: TRBJ2-1; D: TRBD2; CDR3: ASGIAGVGNEQF
size: few; V: TRBV28; J: TRBJ2-1; D: TRBD1; CDR3: ASSFQGARGYEQF
size: NA; V: TRBV11-2; J: TRBJ2-7; D: NA; CDR3: ASSRGHEQY
size: once; V: TRBV11-2; J: TRBJ2-7; D: TRBD2; CDR3: ASSSLAGGSYYEQY
size: NA; V: TRBV9; J: TRBJ2-1; D: TRBD2; CDR3: ASSPHREGLNEQF
size: NA; V: TRBV20-1; J: TRBJ2-5; D: NA; CDR3: SARVRETQY
size: NA; V: TRBV9; J: TRBJ2-2; D: NA; CDR3: ASSARQNPNTGELF
size: NA; V: TRBV2; J: TRBJ1-6; D: TRBD1; CDR3: ASPGQGANSPLH
size: NA; V: TRBV19; J: TRBJ2-5; D: NA; CDR3: ASSRTSKETQY
size: NA; V: TRBV3-1/TRBV3-2; J: TRBJ2-4; D: TRBD2; CDR3: ASSQFSLAGGRNIQY
size: NA; V: TRBV11-3; J: TRBJ1-5; D: TRBD1; CDR3: ASSLTRSGQGLSPQH
size: NA; V: TRBV13; J: TRBJ2-5; D: TRBD2; CDR3: ASSSGLAGGRETQY
size: NA; V: TRBV3-1/TRBV3-2; J: TRBJ2-3; D: TRBD2; CDR3: ASSQSGRHSTDTQY
size: NA; V: TRBV14; J: TRBJ2-1; D: TRBD2; CDR3: ASSLFTSGIRSGEQF
size: NA; V: TRBV20-1; J: TRBJ2-1; D: TRBD2; CDR3: SASSGGENEQF
size: NA; V: TRBV6-1; J: TRBJ1-3; D: NA; CDR3: ASSETGLPPRFNIY
size: once; V: TRBV28; J: TRBJ2-3; D: TRBD1; CDR3: ASSRPGTGNTDTQY
size: NA; V: TRBV13; J: TRBJ2-1; D: TRBD2; CDR3: ASSIPSGINEQF